A single sample gave rise to the 25 T cell receptor beta chains below, sequenced in a study of shared clonotypes between healthy human individuals. The protocol was immunoSEQ multiplex PCR, while the TCRdb copy is restricted to in-frame clones and leaves out a portion. The sample consists of about 1 million clones, approximately 72% of them appearing once. The sequenced sample consisted of memory CD4+ T cells sorted from blood. Subset described: CD45RA-negative fraction. The receptors shown here come from a man younger than 35 in good health.

The rearrangement links TRBV4-3 to TRBJ1-2; 7 positions agree with TRBD1. Trimming cost V 0 bases and J 4 bases; bases outside gene matches: 8. The CDR3 sequence is 16 residues long. The germline CDR1 and CDR2 sequences are LGHNA and YSLEER. The CDR3 DNA follows: TGCGCCAGCAGCCAAGACTTACCGACAGGGTTCTATGGCTACACCTTC. Translating gives CASSQDLPTGFYGYTF.

This rearrangement joins TRBV29-1 to TRBJ2-3; tentative D call: TRBD1 (5 bases). Between the trimmed V and J ends, which lost 7 bases and 3 bases, there was a span of 14 bases. CDR1 and CDR2 from the germline V gene are SQVTM and ANQGSEA. The CDR3 has 13 residues. CDR3 sequence: CSADRAKTDTQYF. CDR3 in DNA: TGCAGCGCTGACAGAGCGAAGACAGATACGCAGTATTTT.

This clone was seen only a few times. The V call is TRBV10-1, the J call TRBJ1-1; the D gene is possibly TRBD1 (6 bases). Germline values: CDR1 WNHNN, CDR2 SYGVQD (reference sequence). The length of the CDR3 is 13 residues. V was trimmed by 7 bases and J by 0 bases, leaving 9 bases between them. CDR3 in amino acids: CASNGTLNTEAFF. The CDR3 coding sequence is TGCGCCAGCAATGGGACATTGAACACTGAAGCTTTCTTT.

The rearrangement joins TRBV13 to TRBJ2-7; no clear D. The CDR3 has 13 amino acids. Germline V gene data show CDR1 as PRHDT and CDR2 as FYEKMQ (reference sequence). The V end lost 1 base, the J end lost 3 bases, and 7 bases lay between the germline ends. In DNA, the CDR3 is TGTGCCAGCAGCTTAGAAAGGCTCTACGAGCAGTACTTC. Protein: CASSLERLYEQYF.

The rearrangement links TRBV5-1 to TRBJ1-5; D not certain. CDR1 is SGHRS, CDR2 YFSETQ, per germline. Trimming shortened V by 0 bases and J by 3 bases, and 10 bases separated the two germline ends. This CDR3 contains 15 residues. CDR3 nucleotide sequence: TGCGCCAGCAGCTTGGTTGGGGATAACAATCAGCCCCAGCATTTT. Amino acid sequence: CASSLVGDNNQPQHF.

This clone was observed once. The genes are TRBV4-3 and TRBJ2-2, with D possibly called TRBD1 or TRBD2 (6 bases each). The CDR3 has 19 amino acids. V was shortened by 4 bases and J by 2 bases, with 23 bases between the two germline ends. Germline lookup yields CDR1 LGHNA and CDR2 YSLEER. The CDR3 DNA sequence: TGCGCCAGCAGCCTCTCGTCCGGGGGCGGGTCTGGTAACACCGGGGAGCTGTTTTTT. It specifies CASSLSSGGGSGNTGELFF.

This sequence joins TRBV5-8 and TRBJ2-5; 9 bases match TRBD2. The CDR3 loop spans 15 amino acids. CDR1 and CDR2 from the germline V gene are SGHTS and YDEGEE. The V gene end was trimmed by 2 bases and the J gene end by 1 base; junction bases not matched to a gene: 3. Here the CDR3 DNA reads TGTGCCAGCAGCTTTAAGCGGGGGGTCCAAGAGACCCAGTACTTC. The encoded protein is CASSFKRGVQETQYF.

V gene TRBV28 combines with J gene TRBJ2-7, with 9 bases matching TRBD1. The CDR3 contains 12 residues. V gave up 5 bases and J gave up 10 bases; unmatched junction bases: 6. Per germline, CDR1 MDHEN and CDR2 SYDVKM. The CDR3 reads CASSGDRVNQYF. The CDR3 DNA follows: TGTGCCAGCAGTGGGGACAGGGTTAACCAGTACTTC.

The chain is built from TRBV7-9 and TRBJ2-2; D call uncertain. Trimming took off 5 bases at V and 0 bases at J, with 7 bases between the two ends. Per germline, CDR1 SEHNR and CDR2 FQNEAQ (reference sequence). The CDR3 contains 14 residues. CDR3: CASSPQANTGELFF. The CDR3 nucleotides read TGTGCCAGCAGCCCGCAGGCGAACACCGGGGAGCTGTTTTTT. Full variable domain (outside the CDR3, taken from reference TRBV7-9 and TRBJ2-2): DTGVSQNPRHKITKRGQNVTFRCDPISEHNRLYWYRQTLGQGPEFLTYFQNEAQLEKSRLLSDRFSAERPKGSFSTLEIQRTEQGDSAMYLCASSPQANTGELFFGEGSRLTVL.

This sequence joins TRBV19 and TRBJ2-2, with D hard to call. Deletions cut 3 bases from V and 5 bases from J, with 4 bases between. This CDR3 contains 12 residues. Germline CDR1 reads LNHDA; CDR2 reads SQIVND (reference sequence). CDR3 coding DNA: TGTGCCAGTAGTATCAATACCGGGGAGCTGTTTTTT. Its protein is CASSINTGELFF.

The gene calls are TRBV27 and TRBJ1-6, with 9 bases aligning to TRBD1. Germline CDR1 and CDR2: MNHEY and SMNVEV (reference sequence). V shed 3 bases and J 10 bases; nucleotides not matched to a gene: 7. The CDR3 sequence is 15 residues long. The CDR3 DNA sequence: TGTGCCAGCAGTTTGGGGGACAGGGTACGGTCACCCCTCCACTTT. Protein product: CASSLGDRVRSPLHF.

The chain employs TRBV28 and TRBJ1-5; 7 bases align to TRBD1. CDR3 length: 16 amino acids. Trimming cost V 5 bases and J 7 bases; bases outside gene matches: 14. Germline CDR1 is MDHEN and CDR2 is SYDVKM. This CDR3 is CASSPTGQVLGQPQHF. CDR3 nucleotides: TGTGCCAGCAGTCCAACCGGACAGGTACTAGGACAGCCCCAGCATTTT.

The chain uses TRBV5-1 and TRBJ1-3, with D possibly TRBD1 on 5 matching bases. Trimming pared 0 bases from V and 0 bases from J, leaving 10 bases between. Germline values: CDR1 SGHRS, CDR2 YFSETQ. The CDR3 extends over 16 amino acids. The CDR3 region has the DNA TGCGCCAGCAGCTTGGGACAGTCCTTCTCTGGAAACACCATATATTTT. Encoded protein: CASSLGQSFSGNTIYF.

This chain uses TRBV9 with TRBJ2-7; D may be TRBD1 (6 bases). The CDR3 is made up of 14 amino acids. The germline CDR1 and CDR2 sequences are SGDLS and YYNGEE. Trimming stripped 4 bases from V and 6 bases from J, with 17 bases between. CDR3 coding DNA: TGTGCCAGCAGCCCGACGACTCAGGGGATCGAGCAGTACTTC. Translated: CASSPTTQGIEQYF.

This rearrangement joins TRBV18 to TRBJ1-2; D perhaps matches TRBD1 (6 bases). Germline V gives CDR1 KGHSH, CDR2 LQKENI. With 3 bases removed from V and 8 bases from J, the gap between germline ends came to 19 bases. The CDR3 is 15 residues long. CDR3 amino acids: CASSPGGTTPWGYTF. CDR3 DNA: TGTGCCAGCTCACCCGGCGGGACAACCCCGTGGGGCTACACCTTC.

The CDR3: CASSLDGGHEQYF. CDR3 in DNA: TGTGCCAGCAGTCTAGACGGGGGGCACGAGCAGTACTTC. The chain has TRBV27 and TRBJ2-7; D may be TRBD2 (7 bases). CDR1 and CDR2 (germline): MNHEY, SMNVEV (reference sequence). The CDR3 loop spans 13 amino acids. V was shortened by 5 bases and J by 5 bases, with 13 bases between the two germline ends.

This clone was counted ten times or more. The CDR3 is CASSYADRGQTDTQYF. CDR3 nucleotides: TGCGCCAGCAGCTACGCAGACAGGGGGCAAACAGATACGCAGTATTTT. This chain connects TRBV5-1 to TRBJ2-3, with 10 bases matching TRBD1. The V segment lost 3 bases and the J segment 3 bases; nucleotides outside the gene matches: 7. Germline CDR1 reads SGHRS; CDR2 reads YFSETQ. This CDR3 contains 16 residues.

The rearrangement uses TRBV4-3 and TRBJ2-4; 7 nucleotides agree with TRBD2. V shed 2 bases, J shed 4 bases, and the junction held 8 bases outside the gene matches. In germline, CDR1 is LGHNA, CDR2 YSLEER. The CDR3 length is 16 residues. CDR3 in amino acids: CASSQTGRRQKNIQYF. CDR3 in DNA: TGCGCCAGCAGCCAAACCGGGAGGAGACAAAAAAACATTCAGTACTTC.

The genes are TRBV29-1 and TRBJ2-3, with TRBD2 matching over 12 bases. This CDR3 is built from 18 residues. Per germline, CDR1 SQVTM and CDR2 ANQGSEA. V was pared by 2 bases and J by 0 bases, with 9 bases of the junction left unmatched. CDR3 sequence (DNA): TGCAGCGTTGAAACTAGCGGGAGGATGGGAACTAGCACAGATACGCAGTATTTT. This gives the protein CSVETSGRMGTSTDTQYF.

This clone was seen a single time. This chain joins TRBV9 and TRBJ1-1; D ambiguous. V was clipped by 4 bases and J by 0 bases, with 10 bases between them. Per the germline V gene, CDR1 is SGDLS and CDR2 is YYNGEE. CDR3 size: 14 residues. The CDR3 coding sequence is TGTGCCAGCAGCACCCGGGCCCTGAACACTGAAGCTTTCTTT. It specifies CASSTRALNTEAFF.

The genes are TRBV5-6 and TRBJ2-3, with D possibly TRBD2 on 5 matching bases. This CDR3 region has 14 residues. The V end lost 2 bases, the J end lost 0 bases, and 7 bases lay between the germline ends. CDR1 is SGHDT and CDR2 is YYEEEE in the germline V gene. This CDR3 is CASSFGESTDTQYF. The DNA for the CDR3 is TGTGCCAGCAGCTTCGGGGAGAGCACAGATACGCAGTATTTT.

This rearrangement joins TRBV5-1 to TRBJ2-7, with a tentative D call TRBD2 (7 bases). The CDR3 runs 14 residues. Germline CDR1 and CDR2: SGHRS and YFSETQ. Trimming pared 2 bases from V and 4 bases from J, leaving 13 bases between. Written as DNA, the CDR3 is TGCGCCAGCAGCTTTGCGGGGGCCTATTACGAGCAGTACTTC. It encodes CASSFAGAYYEQYF.

To note about this clone: A much larger clone lies one base from this, so it may be a read error. The gene calls are TRBV11-2 and TRBJ1-1; D ambiguous. Germline V gene data show CDR1 as SGHAT and CDR2 as FQNNGV. V shed 2 bases and J shed 1 base, with 5 bases lying between them. The CDR3 has 13 residues. CDR3 amino acids: CASSLMRNTEAFF. The CDR3 nucleotides are TGTGCCAGCAGCTTAATGAGGAACACTGAAGCTTTCTTT.

This clone was detected once. V gene TRBV15 combines with J gene TRBJ2-6; 11 bases are shared with TRBD2. V shed 3 bases and J 4 bases; nucleotides not matched to a gene: 14. CDR1 is LNHNV, CDR2 YYDKDF, per germline (reference sequence). There are 20 residues in the CDR3. The CDR3 reads CATSRDNLLAGVTGANVLTF. CDR3 DNA sequence: TGTGCCACCAGCAGGGATAATCTACTAGCGGGAGTTACCGGGGCCAACGTCCTGACTTTC.

In regard to this clone: Other DNA sequences in this sample translate to the same CDR3. The gene calls are TRBV5-1 and TRBJ2-5; 7 bases map to TRBD2. V lost 2 bases and J lost 2; bases outside the gene matches: 0. The length of the CDR3 is 13 residues. Germline values: CDR1 SGHRS, CDR2 YFSETQ. CDR3 in amino acids: CASSFGGQETQYF. The CDR3 DNA reads TGCGCCAGCAGCTTCGGGGGGCAAGAGACCCAGTACTTC. Variable domain in full (rest from reference TRBV5-1 and TRBJ2-5): KAGVTQTPRYLIKTRGQQVTLSCSPISGHRSVSWYQQTPGQGLQFLFEYFSETQRNKGNFPGRFSGRQFSNSRSEMNVSTLELGDSALYLCASSFGGQETQYFGPGTRLLVL.